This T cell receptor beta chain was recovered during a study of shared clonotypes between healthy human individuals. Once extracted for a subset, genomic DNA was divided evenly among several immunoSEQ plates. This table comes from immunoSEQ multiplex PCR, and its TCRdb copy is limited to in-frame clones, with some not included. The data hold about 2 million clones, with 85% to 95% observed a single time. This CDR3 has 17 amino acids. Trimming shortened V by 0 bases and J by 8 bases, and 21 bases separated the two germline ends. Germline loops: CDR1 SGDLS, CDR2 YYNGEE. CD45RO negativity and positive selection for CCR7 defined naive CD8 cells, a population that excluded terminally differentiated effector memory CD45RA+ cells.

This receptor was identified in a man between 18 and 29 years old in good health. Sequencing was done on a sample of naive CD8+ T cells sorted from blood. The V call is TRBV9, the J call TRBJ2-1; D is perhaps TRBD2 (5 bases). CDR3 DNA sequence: TGTGCCAGCAGCGTAGTGGCTAGCAATCTAATTGTCGATGAGCAGTTCTTC. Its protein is CASSVVASNLIVDEQFF.